A selection of T cell receptor beta chains follows, all from one sample in a study of cytotoxic CD8 clonotypes in ibrutinib-treated CLL. Measured with immunoSEQ multiplex PCR; TCRdb has only the in-frame clones, and not every one. The top ten hold about a sixth of the sample, which has approximately 15,000 clones, about 80% seen once. The source was PBMCs, collected before ibrutinib treatment. These receptor sequences come from a human donor with chronic lymphocytic leukemia. The conserved cysteine and the conserved F or W are not part of the CDR3 here.

cdr3_aa: ASSQAWGDQPQH
j_call: TRBJ1-5
cdr3_length: 12
v_call: TRBV16

cdr3_aa: AIADRDGTGELF
j_call: TRBJ2-2
cdr3_length: 12
v_call: TRBV10-3

cdr3_aa: ASSFSNAEEQY
j_call: TRBJ2-7
cdr3_length: 11
v_call: TRBV5-4

cdr3_aa: ASSFRGPSPIEAF
j_call: TRBJ1-1
cdr3_length: 13
v_call: TRBV27

cdr3_aa: ASRQGTAMNEQY
j_call: TRBJ2-7
cdr3_length: 12
v_call: TRBV19

cdr3_aa: ASSLSAGANTQY
j_call: TRBJ2-3
cdr3_length: 12
v_call: TRBV11-3

cdr3_aa: ASRGTAYGYT
j_call: TRBJ1-2
cdr3_length: 10
v_call: TRBV28

cdr3_aa: AISDRPAYEQY
j_call: TRBJ2-7
cdr3_length: 11
v_call: TRBV10-3

cdr3_aa: ASSSVTSGARGEETQY
j_call: TRBJ2-5
cdr3_length: 16
v_call: TRBV7-2

cdr3_aa: ASSLLALRTDTQY
j_call: TRBJ2-3
cdr3_length: 13
v_call: TRBV11-2

cdr3_aa: ASSQDAGGPYEQY
j_call: TRBJ2-7
cdr3_length: 13
v_call: TRBV4-3

cdr3_aa: ASSTRTSGSTDTQY
j_call: TRBJ2-3
cdr3_length: 14
v_call: TRBV5-6

cdr3_aa: ASSETWGANYGYT
j_call: TRBJ1-2
cdr3_length: 13
v_call: TRBV2

cdr3_aa: ASSNGLAGVWSYEQY
j_call: TRBJ2-7
cdr3_length: 15
v_call: TRBV28

cdr3_aa: ASSLNRGSTGELF
j_call: TRBJ2-2
cdr3_length: 13
v_call: TRBV7-9

cdr3_aa: ASSLYGTAENYGYT
j_call: TRBJ1-2
cdr3_length: 14
v_call: TRBV27

cdr3_aa: ASSRTGVEGYT
j_call: TRBJ1-2
cdr3_length: 11
v_call: TRBV5-1

cdr3_aa: ASSIAVWGQETYEQY
j_call: TRBJ2-7
cdr3_length: 15
v_call: TRBV19

cdr3_aa: ASSQRGREGTGELF
j_call: TRBJ2-2
cdr3_length: 14
v_call: TRBV7-9

cdr3_aa: ASSPQRAGGTQY
j_call: TRBJ2-5
cdr3_length: 12
v_call: TRBV11-2

cdr3_aa: ASSYDFNNEQF
j_call: TRBJ2-1
cdr3_length: 11
v_call: TRBV6-5

cdr3_aa: ASSFPGGNTEAF
j_call: TRBJ1-1
cdr3_length: 12
v_call: TRBV28

cdr3_aa: ASSLGLAPSYNEQF
j_call: TRBJ2-1
cdr3_length: 14
v_call: TRBV5-4

cdr3_aa: ASSVTGTGTEAF
j_call: TRBJ1-1
cdr3_length: 12
v_call: TRBV28

cdr3_aa: ASSSTWGQAGSGANVLT
j_call: TRBJ2-6
cdr3_length: 17
v_call: TRBV9

cdr3_aa: SVSGTSGATTDTQY
j_call: TRBJ2-3
cdr3_length: 14
v_call: TRBV29-1

cdr3_aa: AWSKGQGAVGGYT
j_call: TRBJ1-2
cdr3_length: 13
v_call: TRBV30

cdr3_aa: ASSTLAGVVGYEQY
j_call: TRBJ2-7
cdr3_length: 14
v_call: TRBV28

cdr3_aa: ASSVHRTYEQY
j_call: TRBJ2-7
cdr3_length: 11
v_call: TRBV10-2

cdr3_aa: ASSFLPIGRGFSNQPQH
j_call: TRBJ1-5
cdr3_length: 17
v_call: TRBV5-1

cdr3_aa: ASSFLLGLAGANEQF
j_call: TRBJ2-1
cdr3_length: 15
v_call: TRBV7-8

cdr3_aa: ACRHLYEQY
j_call: TRBJ2-7
cdr3_length: 9
v_call: TRBV30

cdr3_aa: ASSLYPGGPTGELF
j_call: TRBJ2-2
cdr3_length: 14
v_call: TRBV28

cdr3_aa: AWSVTYGVTEAF
j_call: TRBJ1-1
cdr3_length: 12
v_call: TRBV30

cdr3_aa: ASSLAADLSTDTQY
j_call: TRBJ2-3
cdr3_length: 14
v_call: TRBV5-4

cdr3_aa: ASSIDSAGAPDTQY
j_call: TRBJ2-3
cdr3_length: 14
v_call: TRBV19

cdr3_aa: ASAPDRFGEQY
j_call: TRBJ2-7
cdr3_length: 11
v_call: TRBV2

cdr3_aa: ASSPQTGASWRNTIY
j_call: TRBJ1-3
cdr3_length: 15
v_call: TRBV28

cdr3_aa: ASSITFQSAIY
j_call: TRBJ1-3
cdr3_length: 11
v_call: TRBV19

cdr3_aa: ASSQETAGSYEQY
j_call: TRBJ2-7
cdr3_length: 13
v_call: TRBV14

cdr3_aa: ASSLLPSFGEQF
j_call: TRBJ2-1
cdr3_length: 12
v_call: TRBV7-3

cdr3_aa: ASRSLAGVEEQY
j_call: TRBJ2-7
cdr3_length: 12
v_call: TRBV19

cdr3_aa: ASSPLGLAEEQY
j_call: TRBJ2-7
cdr3_length: 12
v_call: TRBV9

cdr3_aa: ASSLVSQTNSIYT
j_call: TRBJ1-2
cdr3_length: 13
v_call: TRBV5-1

cdr3_aa: ASSYSSREQY
j_call: TRBJ2-7
cdr3_length: 10
v_call: TRBV6-6

cdr3_aa: ASSVGTGRLNTEAF
j_call: TRBJ1-1
cdr3_length: 14
v_call: TRBV5-1

cdr3_aa: ASSKGTHSGYGTDTQY
j_call: TRBJ2-3
cdr3_length: 16
v_call: TRBV21-1

cdr3_aa: ASSIISGGTEAF
j_call: TRBJ1-1
cdr3_length: 12
v_call: TRBV6-6

cdr3_aa: AIRPGLAGLDEQF
j_call: TRBJ2-1
cdr3_length: 13
v_call: TRBV10-3

cdr3_aa: ATKGRREVIRDEQY
j_call: TRBJ2-7
cdr3_length: 14
v_call: TRBV10-3

cdr3_aa: ASSPRRSWYEQY
j_call: TRBJ2-7
cdr3_length: 12
v_call: TRBV14

cdr3_aa: ASSRGLAEVYEQY
j_call: TRBJ2-7
cdr3_length: 13
v_call: TRBV4-1

cdr3_aa: ASSPFDSLTGELF
j_call: TRBJ2-2
cdr3_length: 13
v_call: TRBV6-5

cdr3_aa: AGRTGYEQF
j_call: TRBJ2-1
cdr3_length: 9
v_call: TRBV2

cdr3_aa: ASSFGGTYEQY
j_call: TRBJ2-7
cdr3_length: 11
v_call: TRBV28

cdr3_aa: ASSKPGLNQPQH
j_call: TRBJ1-5
cdr3_length: 12
v_call: TRBV21-1

cdr3_aa: ASSTWAGTSGYEQY
j_call: TRBJ2-7
cdr3_length: 14
v_call: TRBV28

cdr3_aa: ASSIDRDSEAF
j_call: TRBJ1-1
cdr3_length: 11
v_call: TRBV19

cdr3_aa: ASSYGLAAYEQY
j_call: TRBJ2-7
cdr3_length: 12
v_call: TRBV5-4

cdr3_aa: ASSLQTVNTEAF
j_call: TRBJ1-1
cdr3_length: 12
v_call: TRBV18